These 17 T cell receptor beta chains share one sample of origin, sequenced in a study of control samples from healthy donors and cancer patients. Some clones are missing from TCRdb's copy, which holds only in-frame ones; the method was immunoSEQ multiplex PCR. The sample includes 150,000 to 200,000 clones, around nine tenths of them seen just once. Input material: blood. Receptors originate from a man aged 25 to 40 in good health.

Only one count was recorded for this clone. V is TRBV11-1 and J is TRBJ2-6, with D unclear. CDR1 and CDR2 from the germline V gene are SGHAT and FQDESV (reference sequence). This CDR3 spans 15 amino acids. Trimming stripped 5 bases from V and 2 bases from J, with 10 bases between. The CDR3 DNA reads TGTGCCAGCAGCCCTCATCCAGCTGGGGCCAACGTCCTGACTTTC. Its translation: CASSPHPAGANVLTF.

This chain connects TRBV7-9 to TRBJ2-1, with 9 bases matching TRBD1. The CDR3 is 16 residues long. Germline V gene lookup returns CDR1 SEHNR and CDR2 FQNEAQ (reference sequence). J was trimmed by 4 bases and V by 4 bases; bases with no gene match: 8. CDR3 amino acids: CASSSSGTGTYNEQFF. CDR3 coding DNA: TGTGCCAGCAGCTCCTCCGGGACAGGGACGTACAATGAGCAGTTCTTC. Drawing the rest from reference TRBV7-9 and TRBJ2-1, the complete variable domain is DTGVSQNPRHKITKRGQNVTFRCDPISEHNRLYWYRQTLGQGPEFLTYFQNEAQLEKSRLLSDRFSAERPKGSFSTLEIQRTEQGDSAMYLCASSSSGTGTYNEQFFGPGTRLTVL.

The chain links TRBV5-1 to TRBJ2-7, with TRBD1 matching over 7 bases. V was clipped by 4 bases and J by 3 bases; unmatched bases: 7. The CDR3 runs 14 residues. CDR1 is SGHRS and CDR2 is YFSETQ in the germline V gene. The CDR3 protein is CASSIRTGNYEQYF. CDR3 sequence (DNA): TGCGCCAGCAGCATCCGGACAGGCAACTACGAGCAGTACTTC.

The chain couples TRBV2 to TRBJ2-7, with unresolved D. V gave up 2 bases and J gave up 3 bases, with 5 bases separating them. Germline assignment: CDR1 SNHLY and CDR2 FYNNEI. The CDR3 loop spans 12 amino acids. The CDR3 loop is CASSEQYYEQYF. CDR3 DNA sequence: TGTGCCAGCAGTGAACAGTACTACGAGCAGTACTTC.

The chain is built from TRBV27 and TRBJ1-4; D remains unclear. V was shortened by 4 bases and J by 8 bases, with 14 bases between the two germline ends. Germline V gene sequence: CDR1 MNHEY, CDR2 SMNVEV (reference sequence). The CDR3 has 14 residues. CDR3 in amino acids: CASSSRSTEEKLFF. CDR3 DNA: TGTGCCAGCAGTTCCCGGTCAACCGAGGAAAAACTGTTTTTT.

The chain is built from TRBV5-1 and TRBJ1-2; D is possibly TRBD1 (5 bases). The CDR3 covers 14 residues. V lost 0 bases to trimming and J lost 4 bases, with 10 bases between them. Looked up from germline, CDR1 is SGHRS and CDR2 is YFSETQ. The CDR3 protein is CASSLDGTGYGYTF. For the CDR3, the DNA is TGCGCCAGCAGCTTGGACGGGACGGGCTATGGCTACACCTTC. Using reference TRBV5-1 and TRBJ1-2 for the parts outside the CDR3, the full variable domain is KAGVTQTPRYLIKTRGQQVTLSCSPISGHRSVSWYQQTPGQGLQFLFEYFSETQRNKGNFPGRFSGRQFSNSRSEMNVSTLELGDSALYLCASSLDGTGYGYTFGSGTRLTVV.

The genes are TRBV30 and TRBJ2-1, with D unclear. Trimming took 1 base from V and 5 from J, leaving 3 bases between them. This CDR3 is 11 amino acids long. Germline V gene sequence: CDR1 GTSNPN, CDR2 SVGIG (reference sequence). CDR3 coding DNA: TGTGCCTGGAGTGCAAACAATGAGCAGTTCTTC. Encoded protein: CAWSANNEQFF.

This chain links TRBV3-1 (or the pseudogene TRBV3-2) with TRBJ1-1; D gene unclear. The CDR3 has 13 amino acids. Germline V CDR1 and CDR2: LGHDT, YNNKEL (reference sequence). V lost 2 bases and J lost 1, with 5 bases in between. The CDR3 nucleotides are TGTGCCAGCAGCCAAATGGAGAACACTGAAGCTTTCTTT. Translating gives CASSQMENTEAFF.

The chain recombines TRBV5-1 with TRBJ2-2; D gene ambiguous. The CDR3 totals 14 residues. Germline V gene sequence: CDR1 SGHRS, CDR2 YFSETQ. The ends were cut back, 0 bases at V and 7 bases at J, with 10 bases in the middle. DNA for the CDR3: TGCGCCAGCAGCTTGGGTCGGCAGAGCGGGGAGCTGTTTTTT. This gives the protein CASSLGRQSGELFF.

This clone was counted a few times. The J gene is TRBJ2-1, the V gene TRBV9, with TRBD2 identical over 9 bases. From germline, CDR1 is SGDLS and CDR2 YYNGEE. Germline trimming cut 4 bases from V and 5 bases from J; bases unmatched to any gene: 7. The CDR3 extends over 15 amino acids. CDR3 amino acids: CASSLAGAPDNEQFF. As DNA, the CDR3 is TGTGCCAGCAGCTTAGCGGGAGCCCCGGACAATGAGCAGTTCTTC.

The chain carries TRBV7-2 and TRBJ2-1; D gene ambiguous. This CDR3 region has 15 residues. Germline loops: CDR1 SGHTA, CDR2 FQGNSA. Trimming took off 5 bases at V and 0 bases at J, with 11 bases between the two ends. CDR3 DNA: TGTGCCAGCAGCCGCCTGGTTAGCTCCTACAATGAGCAGTTCTTC. Translation: CASSRLVSSYNEQFF.

The chain carries TRBV9 and TRBJ2-5, with 13 bases lining up with TRBD2. J gave up 2 bases and V 2 bases, and 6 bases lay outside the gene matches. Germline V gene data show CDR1 as SGDLS and CDR2 as YYNGEE. The CDR3 consists of 17 residues. This CDR3 is CASSVPLAGGEQETQYF. In DNA, the CDR3 is TGTGCCAGCAGCGTCCCACTAGCGGGGGGGGAACAAGAGACCCAGTACTTC.

The chain joins TRBV7-9 to TRBJ2-3; 11 positions agree with TRBD2. The CDR3 totals 16 residues. Trimming cost V 5 bases and J 0 bases; bases outside gene matches: 4. The germline CDR1 and CDR2 sequences are SEHNR and FQNEAQ (reference sequence). The CDR3 DNA follows: TGTGCCAGCAGCCCCTTAGCGGGAGGGAGCACAGATACGCAGTATTTT. It is translated as CASSPLAGGSTDTQYF.

This chain connects TRBV4-2 to TRBJ2-3; perhaps TRBD2 as D (5 bases). This CDR3 is 16 amino acids long. The germline CDR1 and CDR2 sequences are LGHNA and YNFKEQ. V shed 0 bases and J shed 4 bases, with 14 bases lying between them. The CDR3 nucleotides are TGTGCCAGCAGCCAAGATCAGAGCGGCCTGGCAGATACGCAGTATTTT. Protein sequence: CASSQDQSGLADTQYF.

V gene TRBV2 combines with J gene TRBJ2-1, with 8 bases matching TRBD2. CDR1 is SNHLY and CDR2 is FYNNEI in the germline V gene. The V and J ends lost 4 bases and 10 bases, in that order; junction bases with no gene match: 12. The length of the CDR3 is 15 residues. The CDR3 loop is CASSGAGAGGEEQFF. CDR3 DNA sequence: TGTGCCAGCAGTGGAGCGGGGGCCGGCGGGGAAGAGCAGTTCTTC.

This sequence joins TRBV7-2 and TRBJ2-3; D is possibly TRBD2 (6 bases). Germline V gene sequence: CDR1 SGHTA, CDR2 FQGNSA. Trimming stripped 2 bases from V and 0 bases from J, with 18 bases between. The CDR3 is 18 amino acids. CDR3 coding DNA: TGTGCCAGCAGCTTATTTCGTATCCGGGGGTTGAGCACAGATACGCAGTATTTT. Its protein product is CASSLFRIRGLSTDTQYF.

This chain joins TRBV7-9 and TRBJ2-7, with a possible D match to TRBD2 (6 bases). V dropped 1 base and J dropped 2 bases, with 15 bases sitting between them. CDR3 length: 16 amino acids. Germline values: CDR1 SEHNR, CDR2 FQNEAQ (reference sequence). The CDR3 DNA reads as TGTGCCAGCAGCTTAGATGCGGGACGGGGAGCCTACGAGCAGTACTTC. The encoded protein is CASSLDAGRGAYEQYF.